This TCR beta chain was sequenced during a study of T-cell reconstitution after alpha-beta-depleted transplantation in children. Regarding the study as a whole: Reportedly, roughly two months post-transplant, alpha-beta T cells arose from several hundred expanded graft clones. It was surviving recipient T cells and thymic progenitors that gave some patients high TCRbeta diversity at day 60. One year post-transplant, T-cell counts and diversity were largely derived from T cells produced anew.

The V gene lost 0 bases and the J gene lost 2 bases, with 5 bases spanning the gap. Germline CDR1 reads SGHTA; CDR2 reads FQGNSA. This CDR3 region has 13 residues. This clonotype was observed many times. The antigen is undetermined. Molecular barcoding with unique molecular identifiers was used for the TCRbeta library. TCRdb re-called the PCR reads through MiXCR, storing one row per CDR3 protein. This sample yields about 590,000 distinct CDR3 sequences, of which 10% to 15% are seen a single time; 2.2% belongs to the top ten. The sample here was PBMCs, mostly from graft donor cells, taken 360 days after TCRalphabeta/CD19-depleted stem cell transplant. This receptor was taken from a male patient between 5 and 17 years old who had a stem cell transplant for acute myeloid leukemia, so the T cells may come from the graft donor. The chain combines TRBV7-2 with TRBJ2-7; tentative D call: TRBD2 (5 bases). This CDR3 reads CASSLALAYEQYF. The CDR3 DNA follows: TGTGCCAGCAGCTTAGCACTAGCCTACGAGCAGTACTTC.